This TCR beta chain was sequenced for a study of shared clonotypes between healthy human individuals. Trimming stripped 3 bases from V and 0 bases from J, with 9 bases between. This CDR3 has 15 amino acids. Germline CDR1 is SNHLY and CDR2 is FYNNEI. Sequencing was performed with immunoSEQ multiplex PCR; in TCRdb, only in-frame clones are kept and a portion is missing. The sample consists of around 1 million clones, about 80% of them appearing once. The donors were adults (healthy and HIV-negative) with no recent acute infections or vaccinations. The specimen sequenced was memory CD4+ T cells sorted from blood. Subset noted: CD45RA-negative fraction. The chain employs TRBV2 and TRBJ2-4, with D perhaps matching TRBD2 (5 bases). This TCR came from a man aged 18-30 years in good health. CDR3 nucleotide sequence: TGTGCCAGCAGTGAGGGCGGACTAGCCAAAAACATTCAGTACTTC. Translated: CASSEGGLAKNIQYF. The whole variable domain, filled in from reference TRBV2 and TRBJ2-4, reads EPEVTQTPSHQVTQMGQEVILRCVPISNHLYFYWYRQILGQKVEFLVSFYNNEISEKSEIFDDQFSVERPDGSNFTLKIRSTKLEDSAMYFCASSEGGLAKNIQYFGAGTRLSVL.